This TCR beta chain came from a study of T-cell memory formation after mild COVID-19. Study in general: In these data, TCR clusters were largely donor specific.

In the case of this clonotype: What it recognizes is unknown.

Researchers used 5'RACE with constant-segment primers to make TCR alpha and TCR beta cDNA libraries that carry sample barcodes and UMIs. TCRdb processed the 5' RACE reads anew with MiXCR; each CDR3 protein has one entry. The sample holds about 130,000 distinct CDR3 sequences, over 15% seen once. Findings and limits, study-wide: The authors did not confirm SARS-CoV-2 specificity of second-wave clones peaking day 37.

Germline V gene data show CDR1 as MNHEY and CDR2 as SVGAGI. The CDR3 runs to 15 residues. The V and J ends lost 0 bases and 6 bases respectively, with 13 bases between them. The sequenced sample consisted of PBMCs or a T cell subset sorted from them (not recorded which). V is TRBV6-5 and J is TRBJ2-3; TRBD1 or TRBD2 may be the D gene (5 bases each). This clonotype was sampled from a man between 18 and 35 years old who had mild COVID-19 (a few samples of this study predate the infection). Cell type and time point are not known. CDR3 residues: CASSYSRGAGDTQYF. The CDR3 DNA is TGTGCCAGCAGTTACTCCCGGGGTGCAGGGGATACGCAGTATTTT.